This TCR beta chain was captured in a study of T cell repertoires in cytomegalovirus infection. Study findings and constraints: HLA-C-restricted TCR beta clonotypes specific for CMV led the ex vivo response.

TCRdb redid the calling of the reads with MiXCR, one entry per CDR3 protein. The data contain some 800,000 distinct CDR3 sequences, around 29% of them seen just once; the ten biggest clones take up around 13%. Germline-derived CDR1 and CDR2 are SGHAT and FQNNGV. The CDR3 covers 14 residues. Losses at the gene ends were 5 bases for V and 5 bases for J; bases not matched to a gene: 6. Points on this clonotype: Its antigen is unknown.

J is TRBJ2-7 and V is TRBV11-2; TRBD2 aligns across 10 bases. This material consisted of cultured CD8+ T cells from PBMCs, taken from culture after CMV antigen stimulation. The receptor was isolated from a human donor in good health (CMV status not recorded). Some clones in this sample may be carry-over from other donors' samples. The CDR3 loop reads CASSPSGGGHEQYF. CDR3 DNA sequence: TGTGCCAGCAGCCCCAGCGGGGGGGGCCACGAGCAGTACTTC.